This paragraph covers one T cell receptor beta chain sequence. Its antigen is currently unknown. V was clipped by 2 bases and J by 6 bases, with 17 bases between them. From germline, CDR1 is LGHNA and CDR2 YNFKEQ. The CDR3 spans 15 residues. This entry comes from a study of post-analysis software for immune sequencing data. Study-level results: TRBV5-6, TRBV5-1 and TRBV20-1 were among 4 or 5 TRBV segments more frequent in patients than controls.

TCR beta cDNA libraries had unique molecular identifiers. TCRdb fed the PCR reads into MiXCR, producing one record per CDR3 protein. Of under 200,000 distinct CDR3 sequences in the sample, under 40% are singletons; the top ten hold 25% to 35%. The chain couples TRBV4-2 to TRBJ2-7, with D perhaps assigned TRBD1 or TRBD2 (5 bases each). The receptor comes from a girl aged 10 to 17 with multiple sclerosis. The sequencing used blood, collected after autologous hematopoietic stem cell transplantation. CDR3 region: CASSQLTEGSAEQYF. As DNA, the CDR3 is TGTGCCAGCAGCCAATTGACAGAGGGATCCGCCGAGCAGTACTTC.